Following are 32 T cell receptor beta chains from one sample sequenced in a study of lymphopenia after photon versus proton radiotherapy. Sequencing was performed with immunoSEQ multiplex PCR; in TCRdb, only in-frame clones are kept and a portion is missing. The sample shows 42,000 or so clones, about four fifths of them seen only once. The specimen comprised peripheral blood, sampled from a patient treated with proton-based radiotherapy. These receptors all come from a woman in her seventies with pancreatic cancer.

The CDR3 region has the DNA TGTGCCAGCAGCTTGGAGGGAGGGACCATAAAGACCCAGTACTTC. Its protein is CASSLEGGTIKTQYF. The chain joins TRBV5-5 to TRBJ2-5; 7 bases match TRBD2. CDR3 length equals 15 residues. V shed 0 bases, J shed 6 bases, and the junction held 8 bases outside the gene matches. Germline CDR1 is SGHKS and CDR2 is YYEKEE (reference sequence).

This clone showed up just a few times. The gene calls are TRBV11-2 and TRBJ2-1; weak D call: TRBD2 (6 bases). Germline V gives CDR1 SGHAT, CDR2 FQNNGV. Trimming stripped 3 bases from V and 7 bases from J, with 10 bases between. CDR3 length: 13 residues. The CDR3 sequence: CASSLFGGNEQFF. CDR3 DNA: TGTGCCAGCAGCTTGTTTGGGGGGAATGAGCAGTTCTTC.

The chain links TRBV28 to TRBJ2-1; no clear D gene. With 5 bases removed from V and 4 bases from J, the gap between germline ends came to 15 bases. Germline V gene data show CDR1 as MDHEN and CDR2 as SYDVKM. The CDR3 has 15 residues. The CDR3 protein is CASSTRSPTYNEQFF. The CDR3 coding sequence is TGTGCCAGCAGTACTCGATCCCCTACATACAATGAGCAGTTCTTC.

This chain connects TRBV6-5 to TRBJ1-2, with D possibly TRBD1 on 6 matching bases. V was trimmed by 8 bases and J by 7 bases, leaving 20 bases between them. CDR3 length: 14 residues. Germline values: CDR1 MNHEY, CDR2 SVGAGI. CDR3 sequence (DNA): TGTGCCAGCCGGGGCACAGGGTCGCGACGTGGCTACACCTTC. Its translation: CASRGTGSRRGYTF.

J is TRBJ2-7 and V is TRBV7-2, with a tentative D call TRBD1 (6 bases). CDR1 SGHTA and CDR2 FQGNSA come from the germline V gene. The CDR3 is made up of 15 amino acids. Between the trimmed V and J ends, which lost 5 bases and 0 bases, there was a span of 14 bases. CDR3 sequence (DNA): TGTGCCAGCAGCCGCGTGACAGGAACCTCCTACGAGCAGTACTTC. It encodes CASSRVTGTSYEQYF.

The rearrangement links TRBV18 to TRBJ2-5, with a tentative D call TRBD1 (5 bases). V was trimmed by 6 bases and J by 5 bases, leaving 22 bases between them. Germline assignment: CDR1 KGHSH and CDR2 LQKENI. There are 16 residues in the CDR3. Written as DNA, the CDR3 is TGTGCCAGCTCGCCAAGGGGTCAAGGGGCAGGGGAGACCCAGTACTTC. Translated, it gives CASSPRGQGAGETQYF.

The chain couples TRBV9 to TRBJ2-3; TRBD2 matches 10 bases. The CDR3 is made up of 16 amino acids. CDR1 and CDR2 from the germline V gene are SGDLS and YYNGEE. V shed 0 bases and J 1 base; nucleotides not matched to a gene: 2. CDR3 sequence: CASSVGLAGGTDTQYF. CDR3 nucleotides: TGTGCCAGCAGCGTAGGGCTAGCGGGGGGCACAGATACGCAGTATTTT.

CDR3 nucleotides: TGTGCCACCAGGAGGAATGCGGGGCCCACAGATACGCAGTATTTT. This translates into CATRRNAGPTDTQYF. V is TRBV2 and J is TRBJ2-3; tentatively, D is TRBD2 (6 bases). This CDR3 spans 15 amino acids. The ends were cut back, 10 bases at V and 2 bases at J, with 19 bases in the middle. Germline V gene lookup returns CDR1 SNHLY and CDR2 FYNNEI.

This clone was found once. V gene TRBV7-2 combines with J gene TRBJ1-5; D is unresolved. The germline V gene encodes CDR1 SGHTA and CDR2 FQGNSA. The length of the CDR3 is 15 residues. Trimming removed 0 bases from V and 2 bases from J, with 8 bases in between. In nucleotides, the CDR3 is TGTGCCAGCAGCTTAGCCGTGTTTGGCAATCAGCCCCAGCATTTT. Translated: CASSLAVFGNQPQHF.

The V gene is TRBV9, the J gene TRBJ1-5; D is unclear. Per germline, CDR1 SGDLS and CDR2 YYNGEE. This CDR3 comprises 15 residues. Trimming pared 3 bases from V and 1 base from J, leaving 11 bases between. CDR3 in DNA: TGTGCCAGCAGCGGAGAAGGTTTGAGCAATCAGCCCCAGCATTTT. This translates into CASSGEGLSNQPQHF.

V usage is TRBV4-3 and J usage is TRBJ2-7; 9 bases align to TRBD1. Germline assignment: CDR1 LGHNA and CDR2 YSLEER. J was trimmed by 3 bases and V by 4 bases; bases with no gene match: 4. The CDR3 is 14 residues long. As DNA, the CDR3 is TGCGCCAGCAGCCCGGGACAGGGAATCTACGAGCAGTACTTC. It encodes CASSPGQGIYEQYF.

This chain uses TRBV28 with TRBJ2-1, with D hard to call. Trimming removed 2 bases from V and 10 bases from J, with 3 bases in between. The germline gives CDR1 MDHEN, CDR2 SYDVKM. The CDR3 extends over 10 amino acids. CDR3 sequence (DNA): TGTGCCAGCAGTTTACGAGAGCAGTTCTTC. Translating gives CASSLREQFF.

CDR3 sequence (DNA): TGTGCCAGCAGTGGGGGCGGGACAAGGAGATACAATGAGCAGTTCTTC. Its translation: CASSGGGTRRYNEQFF. The chain has TRBV6-1 and TRBJ2-1; D tentatively fits TRBD1 or TRBD2 (6 bases each). V lost 4 bases and J 4 bases, leaving 17 bases between the germline ends. The germline gives CDR1 MNHNS, CDR2 SASEGT. This CDR3 spans 16 amino acids.

The chain is built from TRBV4-3 and TRBJ2-3; D remains ambiguous. This CDR3 has 16 amino acids. Trimming pared 2 bases from V and 0 bases from J, leaving 12 bases between. Looked up from germline, CDR1 is LGHNA and CDR2 is YSLEER. This CDR3 is CASSQMASTSTDTQYF. Written as DNA, the CDR3 is TGCGCCAGCAGCCAAATGGCGTCTACTAGCACAGATACGCAGTATTTT.

The chain combines TRBV27 with TRBJ2-5; the match to TRBD2 covers 9 bases. The germline V gene has CDR1 MNHEY and CDR2 SMNVEV (reference sequence). The CDR3 is 16 amino acids. V lost 3 bases, J lost 1 base, and 6 bases stayed unmatched. The CDR3 nucleotides read TGTGCCAGCAGTTTTAGCGGGAGCGTGGGCCAAGAGACCCAGTACTTC. This translates into CASSFSGSVGQETQYF.

V usage is TRBV16 and J usage is TRBJ2-1; tentatively, D is TRBD1 or TRBD2 (5 bases each). Trimming took 3 bases from V and 1 from J, leaving 10 bases between them. Germline CDR1 and CDR2: KGHSY and FQNENV. This CDR3 contains 15 residues. CDR3 nucleotide sequence: TGTGCCAGCAGCCAGGGGGTTGAGTCCTACAATGAGCAGTTCTTC. Its protein product is CASSQGVESYNEQFF.

This chain links TRBV28 with TRBJ2-2; 8 bases match TRBD1. Trimming cost V 11 bases and J 4 bases; bases outside gene matches: 12. CDR1 is MDHEN, CDR2 SYDVKM, per germline. The CDR3 consists of 15 residues. DNA for the CDR3: TGTGCCGCACGATCCCAGGGGGCAGGCACCGGGGAGCTGTTTTTT. Its translation is CAARSQGAGTGELFF.

The V call is TRBV6-1, the J call TRBJ2-3, with 13 bases aligning to TRBD2. CDR1 is MNHNS, CDR2 SASEGT, per germline. This CDR3 has 15 amino acids. The junction had 8 bases not matched to a gene; V was cut back by 8 bases and J by 6 bases. CDR3 sequence reads: CASPGLAGDFDTQYF. The CDR3 DNA is TGTGCCAGCCCAGGACTAGCGGGAGATTTTGATACGCAGTATTTT.

The rearrangement joins TRBV30 to TRBJ2-7; 10 nucleotides line up with TRBD2. The CDR3 sequence is 15 residues long. The germline gives CDR1 GTSNPN, CDR2 SVGIG (reference sequence). V dropped 2 bases and J dropped 3; count of bases not matched to a gene: 7. Here the CDR3 reads CAWSYESSGSYEQYF. Written as DNA, the CDR3 is TGTGCCTGGAGTTATGAGTCTAGCGGGAGCTACGAGCAGTACTTC.

The chain combines TRBV30 with TRBJ1-4; D perhaps matches TRBD1 (6 bases). The CDR3 is 12 amino acids. Germline values: CDR1 GTSNPN, CDR2 SVGIG (reference sequence). V was pared by 7 bases and J by 4 bases, with 10 bases between. Here the CDR3 DNA reads TGTGCCTCACAGGACAGTAATGAAAAACTGTTTTTT. Its protein is CASQDSNEKLFF.

This chain links TRBV28 with TRBJ2-1; 11 bases map to TRBD2. Germline values: CDR1 MDHEN, CDR2 SYDVKM. The CDR3 spans 17 residues. The junction had 8 bases not matched to a gene; V was cut back by 2 bases and J by 5 bases. The CDR3 here is CASSLIPSGRTNNEQFF. DNA of the CDR3: TGTGCCAGCAGTTTAATCCCTAGCGGGAGGACGAACAATGAGCAGTTCTTC.

The chain has TRBV23-1 and TRBJ1-5, with D uncertain. TRBV23-1 carries the ORF label, with uncertain function. V was clipped by 2 bases and J by 2 bases, with 13 bases between them. The CDR3 loop spans 16 amino acids. This CDR3 reads CASSQPGGPGNQPQHF. The CDR3 DNA reads TGCGCCAGCAGTCAACCCGGAGGGCCGGGCAATCAGCCCCAGCATTTT.

The chain couples TRBV11-3 to TRBJ2-5; D uncertain. V was shortened by 5 bases and J by 2 bases, with 6 bases between the two germline ends. The V gene's germline CDR1 is SGHNT and CDR2 YENEEA. The CDR3 runs 12 residues. This CDR3 reads CASSRDQETQYF. As DNA, the CDR3 is TGTGCCAGCAGCCGAGATCAAGAGACCCAGTACTTC.

Remarks on this clone: One end of the junction fails to match germline, which may point to a read error. The chain joins TRBV9 to TRBJ2-7, with 7 bases fitting TRBD1. This CDR3 region has 14 residues. The germline V gene has CDR1 SGDLS and CDR2 YYNGEE. The CDR3 DNA is TGTGCCAGCAGCGCCAGGGACAGCTCCGACGAGCAGTACTTC. Amino acids: CASSARDSSDEQYF. Filled out from reference TRBV9 and TRBJ2-7, the complete variable domain reads DSGVTQTPKHLITATGQRVTLRCSPRSGDLSVYWYQQSLDQGLQFLIQYYNGEERAKGNILERFSAQQFPDLHSELNLSSLELGDSALYFCASSARDSSDEQYFGPGTRLTVT.

The J gene is TRBJ1-2, the V gene TRBV19, with no clear D. Germline CDR1 reads LNHDA; CDR2 reads SQIVND (reference sequence). The CDR3 contains 15 residues. V was pared by 6 bases and J by 4 bases, with 18 bases between. CDR3 sequence reads: CASRHGNWISYGYTF. CDR3 sequence (DNA): TGTGCCAGTAGACACGGGAATTGGATTAGCTATGGCTACACCTTC.

This clone showed up just a few times. The V and J genes are TRBV19 and TRBJ2-1, with D possibly being TRBD1 or TRBD2 (5 bases each). This CDR3 contains 15 residues. Trimming cost V 1 base and J 7 bases, with 14 bases left between them. The V gene's germline CDR1 is LNHDA and CDR2 SQIVND (reference sequence). The CDR3 loop is CASSIAAGSMNEQFF. The CDR3 DNA reads as TGTGCCAGTAGTATAGCGGCAGGGAGTATGAATGAGCAGTTCTTC. Together with reference TRBV19 and TRBJ2-1, the CDR3 gives the full variable domain: DGGITQSPKYLFRKEGQNVTLSCEQNLNHDAMYWYRQDPGQGLRLIYYSQIVNDFQKGDIAEGYSVSREKKESFPLTVTSAQKNPTAFYLCASSIAAGSMNEQFFGPGTRLTVL.

For the CDR3, the DNA is TGTGCCAGCAGTGAATCCGTGGGGCGACTACACCAGTACTTC. Encoded protein: CASSESVGRLHQYF. The V and J genes are TRBV25-1 and TRBJ2-5; either TRBD1 or TRBD2 may supply D (5 bases each). Trimming removed 1 base from V and 10 bases from J, with 16 bases in between. The germline V gene has CDR1 MGHDK and CDR2 SYGVNS. CDR3 size: 14 residues.

V gene TRBV20-1 combines with J gene TRBJ1-3, with D uncertain. Germline CDR1 reads DFQATT; CDR2 reads SNEGSKA (reference sequence). Trimming took 5 bases from V and 4 from J, leaving 6 bases between them. The CDR3 length is 11 residues. The CDR3 nucleotides are TGCAGTGCTTCCCCCGGAAACACCATATATTTT. It codes for CSASPGNTIYF.

The rearrangement uses TRBV28 and TRBJ2-7; 9 nucleotides line up with TRBD1. The junction had 14 bases not matched to a gene; V was cut back by 8 bases and J by 6 bases. Germline-derived CDR1 and CDR2 are MDHEN and SYDVKM. The CDR3 is made up of 15 amino acids. The DNA of the CDR3 is TGTGCCAGCTACAGGGGGGACAGGGTCTTGGGCGAGCAGTACTTC. It yields the protein CASYRGDRVLGEQYF.

The chain recombines TRBV7-2 with TRBJ2-5; TRBD2 agrees at 7 bases. CDR3 length equals 13 residues. V dropped 3 bases and J dropped 5; count of bases not matched to a gene: 3. CDR1 and CDR2 from the germline V gene are SGHTA and FQGNSA. The CDR3 coding sequence is TGTGCCAGCAGCTTCCGGGGAGGGGAGACCCAGTACTTC. Translation: CASSFRGGETQYF.

The rearrangement links TRBV19 to TRBJ1-5, with 7 bases that match TRBD1. The junction had 9 bases not matched to a gene; V was cut back by 4 bases and J by 3 bases. This CDR3 region has 16 residues. Germline CDR1 LNHDA, CDR2 SQIVND (reference sequence). CDR3 protein: CASSNRIGTANQPQHF. DNA for the CDR3: TGTGCCAGTAGTAATCGAATCGGGACAGCCAATCAGCCCCAGCATTTT.

This chain uses TRBV5-5 with TRBJ1-6; 9 positions agree with TRBD1. The CDR3 contains 16 residues. V lost 3 bases to trimming and J lost 6 bases; unmatched junction nucleotides: 7. Per germline, CDR1 SGHKS and CDR2 YYEKEE (reference sequence). CDR3 sequence (DNA): TGTGCCAGCAGCTCCGGGACAGGGTTTGGTAATTCACCCCTCCACTTT. This translates into CASSSGTGFGNSPLHF.